This paragraph covers one T cell receptor beta chain sequence. This sample includes further DNA sequences coding for the same CDR3. Sequencing was performed with immunoSEQ multiplex PCR; in TCRdb, only in-frame clones are kept and a portion is missing. The table includes a few hundred thousand clones, approximately 87% detected once. This record comes from a study of blood T cell repertoires in COVID-19. Study information: The United States, Italy and Spain provided the acute and convalescent COVID-19 samples.

After removal of 2 bases from V and 6 bases from J, the junction contained 3 bases not matched to a gene. The CDR3 covers 14 residues. The germline V gene has CDR1 LNHDA and CDR2 SQIVND (reference sequence). This sequence joins TRBV19 and TRBJ1-5; TRBD1 aligns across 8 bases. The clonotype comes from a man in his 60s with acute or convalescent COVID-19. The sequenced sample was peripheral blood. DNA for the CDR3: TGTGCCAGTAGTATACAGGGGGCCGGTCAGCCCCAGCATTTT. Translation gives CASSIQGAGQPQHF.